This TCR beta chain derives from a study of shared clonotypes between healthy human individuals. Produced via immunoSEQ multiplex PCR; TCRdb's table is partial and in-frame only. The table shows some 1,400,000 clones, with roughly 97% occurring only once. This clone was counted once. This CDR3 is built from 14 residues. Germline loops: CDR1 SGHTA, CDR2 FQGNSA. The V end lost 3 bases, the J end lost 0 bases, and 9 bases lay between the germline ends. The specimen was naive CD4+ T cells sorted from blood. Indicated subset: CD45RA+ positively selected. The chain joins TRBV7-2 to TRBJ2-7; D not certain. This TCR came from a young man in good health. The DNA for the CDR3 is TGTGCCAGCAGCTTTGTCGGAGACTCCTACGAGCAGTACTTC. Translating it yields CASSFVGDSYEQYF.